A selection of T cell receptor beta chains follows, all from one sample in a study of blood T cell repertoires in COVID-19. TCRdb's table, derived via immunoSEQ multiplex PCR, lists solely in-frame clones and lacks some. The sample lists hundreds of thousands of clones; 80% to 90% were seen once. Sequencing was carried out using PBMCs or T cells enriched from blood (not recorded which). The receptors here all came from a woman aged 18-29 years who had recovered from COVID-19. Both conserved end residues are part of each CDR3. The order of the fields is D gene, clone size, V gene, CDR3 length, J gene, CDR3 DNA, CDR3 protein. D genes are given only for firm matches. Size is omitted from some rows. Given values are once, few, many or a class for expanded clones.

D gene: .; clone size: .; V gene: TRBV11-2; CDR3 length: 15; J gene: TRBJ2-3; CDR3 DNA: TGTGCCAGCAGCATCCGACTAGACCGCGCAGATACGCAGTATTTT; CDR3 protein: CASSIRLDRADTQYF
D gene: .; clone size: .; V gene: TRBV5-1; CDR3 length: 14; J gene: TRBJ2-1; CDR3 DNA: TGCGCCAGCAGCTTGGTATCTACCGACAATGAGCAGTTCTTC; CDR3 protein: CASSLVSTDNEQFF
D gene: .; clone size: .; V gene: TRBV5-1; CDR3 length: 15; J gene: TRBJ1-4; CDR3 DNA: TGCGCCAGCAGCTCGGGGGACTCGGGGAATGAAAAACTGTTTTTT; CDR3 protein: CASSSGDSGNEKLFF
D gene: .; clone size: .; V gene: TRBV5-1; CDR3 length: 14; J gene: TRBJ2-7; CDR3 DNA: TGCGCCAGCAGCCCCCGGGACTTCGCGCGGGAGCAGTACTTC; CDR3 protein: CASSPRDFAREQYF
D gene: TRBD1; clone size: .; V gene: TRBV9; CDR3 length: 16; J gene: TRBJ1-2; CDR3 DNA: TGTGCCAGCAGCATCGGGACAGGGGGCGCGATGAGTGGCTACACCTTC; CDR3 protein: CASSIGTGGAMSGYTF
D gene: .; clone size: .; V gene: TRBV6-5; CDR3 length: 13; J gene: TRBJ2-3; CDR3 DNA: TGTGCCAGCACCCGGGCGGGTACAGATACGCAGTATTTT; CDR3 protein: CASTRAGTDTQYF
D gene: TRBD1; clone size: .; V gene: TRBV5-4; CDR3 length: 14; J gene: TRBJ1-2; CDR3 DNA: TGTGCCAGCAGCATCCCCCAGGGGGCGACTGGCTACACCTTC; CDR3 protein: CASSIPQGATGYTF
D gene: TRBD2; clone size: few; V gene: TRBV28; CDR3 length: 17; J gene: TRBJ2-7; CDR3 DNA: TGTGCCAGCAGCTCAGCCGGGACTAGCGGGCCGACCCAGGGGCAGTACTTC; CDR3 protein: CASSSAGTSGPTQGQYF
D gene: .; clone size: once; V gene: TRBV30; CDR3 length: 13; J gene: TRBJ2-7; CDR3 DNA: TGTGCCTGGAGTTCGAACCCACTAGGCGAGCAGTACTTC; CDR3 protein: CAWSSNPLGEQYF
D gene: .; clone size: .; V gene: TRBV3-1/TRBV3-2; CDR3 length: 13; J gene: TRBJ2-5; CDR3 DNA: TGTGCCAGCAGCCGCGCTGGGGCTGAGACCCAGTACTTC; CDR3 protein: CASSRAGAETQYF
D gene: TRBD1; clone size: .; V gene: TRBV27; CDR3 length: 18; J gene: TRBJ2-1; CDR3 DNA: TGTGCCAGCAGTTTCCTTATTGTCGGGACAGGCAGCAGGAATGAGCAGTTCTTC; CDR3 protein: CASSFLIVGTGSRNEQFF
D gene: .; clone size: .; V gene: TRBV19; CDR3 length: 15; J gene: TRBJ1-4; CDR3 DNA: TGTGCCAGTAGTATAGAGGACAAGGCGAGGGAAAAACTGTTTTTT; CDR3 protein: CASSIEDKAREKLFF
D gene: TRBD1; clone size: .; V gene: TRBV19; CDR3 length: 14; J gene: TRBJ2-2; CDR3 DNA: TGTGCCAGTAGGACAGGGGGCGACACCGGGGAGCTGTTTTTT; CDR3 protein: CASRTGGDTGELFF
D gene: .; clone size: .; V gene: TRBV12-3/TRBV12-4; CDR3 length: 13; J gene: TRBJ1-2; CDR3 DNA: TGTGCCAGCAGTTTCAAAGGGGGTAGCGGCTACACCTTC; CDR3 protein: CASSFKGGSGYTF
D gene: TRBD1; clone size: .; V gene: TRBV6-5; CDR3 length: 12; J gene: TRBJ1-2; CDR3 DNA: TGTGCCAGCAGTCGACAGGGTTATGGCTACACCTTC; CDR3 protein: CASSRQGYGYTF
D gene: .; clone size: .; V gene: TRBV18; CDR3 length: 14; J gene: TRBJ2-3; CDR3 DNA: TGTGCCAGCTCACCCCAGGGTGGGACAGATACGCAGTATTTT; CDR3 protein: CASSPQGGTDTQYF
D gene: .; clone size: .; V gene: TRBV2; CDR3 length: 12; J gene: TRBJ1-1; CDR3 DNA: TGTGCCAGCAGGCCAGTCTTGACTGAAGCTTTCTTT; CDR3 protein: CASRPVLTEAFF
D gene: TRBD1; clone size: many; V gene: TRBV6-5; CDR3 length: 15; J gene: TRBJ1-1; CDR3 DNA: TGTGCCAGCAGTCCCGACAGGGACCCGAACACTGAAGCTTTCTTT; CDR3 protein: CASSPDRDPNTEAFF
D gene: .; clone size: .; V gene: TRBV5-5; CDR3 length: 13; J gene: TRBJ1-2; CDR3 DNA: TGTGCCAGCTTTGCGGACAGAGTCTATGGCTACACCTTC; CDR3 protein: CASFADRVYGYTF
D gene: .; clone size: .; V gene: TRBV19; CDR3 length: 15; J gene: TRBJ2-2; CDR3 DNA: TGTGCCAGCAGTTTTGGGGGGGCTCGCACCGGGGAGCTGTTTTTT; CDR3 protein: CASSFGGARTGELFF
D gene: .; clone size: .; V gene: TRBV27; CDR3 length: 15; J gene: TRBJ1-6; CDR3 DNA: TGTGCCAGCGGGACAAACAGCGAAACTAATTCACCCCTCCACTTT; CDR3 protein: CASGTNSETNSPLHF
D gene: TRBD1; clone size: .; V gene: TRBV5-1; CDR3 length: 21; J gene: TRBJ2-2; CDR3 DNA: TGCGCCAGCAGCTTAAGAGACGACAGGGCCCAAAACGTAAGGGGGACCGGGGAGCTGTTTTTT; CDR3 protein: CASSLRDDRAQNVRGTGELFF
D gene: .; clone size: .; V gene: TRBV19; CDR3 length: 16; J gene: TRBJ1-3; CDR3 DNA: TGTGCCAGTCAACCTCGGGCCGGGAAAAATGGAAACACCATATATTTT; CDR3 protein: CASQPRAGKNGNTIYF
D gene: TRBD2; clone size: .; V gene: TRBV9; CDR3 length: 21; J gene: TRBJ2-6; CDR3 DNA: TGTGCCAGCAGCACCCTTAGCGGGAACCCCCAAACCAGCTCTGGGGCCAACGTCCTGACTTTC; CDR3 protein: CASSTLSGNPQTSSGANVLTF
D gene: .; clone size: .; V gene: TRBV7-9; CDR3 length: 19; J gene: TRBJ1-6; CDR3 DNA: TGTGCCAGCAGCCCACTGACACGGATCGTAAGCTCCTATAATTCACCCCTCCACTTT; CDR3 protein: CASSPLTRIVSSYNSPLHF
D gene: .; clone size: .; V gene: TRBV2; CDR3 length: 14; J gene: TRBJ1-4; CDR3 DNA: TGTGCCAGCATGGTACGGACAATTAATGAAAAACTGTTTTTT; CDR3 protein: CASMVRTINEKLFF
D gene: .; clone size: .; V gene: TRBV9; CDR3 length: 18; J gene: TRBJ2-2; CDR3 DNA: TGTGCCAGCAGCGTAGATGGAGGCCGATTAAAGAACACCGGGGAGCTGTTTTTT; CDR3 protein: CASSVDGGRLKNTGELFF
D gene: .; clone size: once; V gene: TRBV2; CDR3 length: 14; J gene: TRBJ1-2; CDR3 DNA: TGTGCCAGCAGTGAAGCGCTTCAGGAGGGGGGCTACACCTTC; CDR3 protein: CASSEALQEGGYTF
D gene: TRBD1; clone size: .; V gene: TRBV19; CDR3 length: 15; J gene: TRBJ1-6; CDR3 DNA: TGTGCCAGTACCGACTTGACAGGGGTAGGTTCACCCCTCCACTTT; CDR3 protein: CASTDLTGVGSPLHF
D gene: .; clone size: .; V gene: TRBV5-1; CDR3 length: 13; J gene: TRBJ1-1; CDR3 DNA: TGCGCCAGCAGTCCCCGCAGGGGCACTGAAGCTTTCTTT; CDR3 protein: CASSPRRGTEAFF
D gene: .; clone size: .; V gene: TRBV5-1; CDR3 length: 13; J gene: TRBJ2-4; CDR3 DNA: TGCGCCAGCAGCCTTTCGGGCAGGGACATTCAGTACTTC; CDR3 protein: CASSLSGRDIQYF
D gene: .; clone size: .; V gene: TRBV28; CDR3 length: 13; J gene: TRBJ1-1; CDR3 DNA: TGTGCCAGCAGGGGACAAATGAACACTGAAGCTTTCTTT; CDR3 protein: CASRGQMNTEAFF
D gene: TRBD2; clone size: .; V gene: TRBV7-9; CDR3 length: 11; J gene: TRBJ2-1; CDR3 DNA: TGTGCCAGCAGCGCGGGGGGGCGTGTGTTCTTC; CDR3 protein: CASSAGGRVFF
D gene: .; clone size: .; V gene: TRBV5-1; CDR3 length: 13; J gene: TRBJ1-1; CDR3 DNA: TGCGCCAGCGGGGGGAGAGGCTTGGCTGAAGCTTTCTTT; CDR3 protein: CASGGRGLAEAFF
D gene: TRBD1; clone size: .; V gene: TRBV5-6; CDR3 length: 14; J gene: TRBJ1-5; CDR3 DNA: TGTGCCAGCAGCTTGCTGACAGGGAATCAGCCCCAGCATTTT; CDR3 protein: CASSLLTGNQPQHF
D gene: TRBD1; clone size: few; V gene: TRBV3-1/TRBV3-2; CDR3 length: 14; J gene: TRBJ1-1; CDR3 DNA: TGTGCCAGCAGCCGGGACAGGGCTAGACCTGAAGCTTTCTTT; CDR3 protein: CASSRDRARPEAFF